The 3 T cell receptor beta chains in this list originate from one sample, sequenced in a study of blood T cell repertoires in COVID-19. TCRdb keeps only in-frame clones here, not all; method: immunoSEQ multiplex PCR. Here the sample spans approximately 70,000 clones, 85% to 90% being singletons. The sequencing sample was made of peripheral blood. The origin of the receptors is a woman aged 60-75 years with acute or convalescent COVID-19.

The rearrangement uses TRBV5-1 and TRBJ2-1, with a weak D call TRBD1 (5 bases). The V end lost 0 bases, the J end lost 7 bases, and 11 bases lay between the germline ends. Germline loops: CDR1 SGHRS, CDR2 YFSETQ. The CDR3 loop spans 14 amino acids. The CDR3 sequence is CASSLAQGRNEQFF. CDR3 DNA: TGCGCCAGCAGCTTGGCCCAGGGTAGAAATGAGCAGTTCTTC.

V usage is TRBV19 and J usage is TRBJ1-1; no reliable D call. V lost 3 bases to trimming and J lost 1 base, with 6 bases between them. Germline V CDR1 and CDR2: LNHDA, SQIVND (reference sequence). The CDR3 is made up of 13 amino acids. CDR3 region: CASSMQENTEAFF. DNA of the CDR3: TGTGCCAGTAGTATGCAGGAGAACACTGAAGCTTTCTTT.

V usage is TRBV9 and J usage is TRBJ2-2; tentatively, D is TRBD1 (6 bases). Trimming removed 4 bases from V and 7 bases from J, with 14 bases in between. CDR1 is SGDLS, CDR2 YYNGEE, per germline. The CDR3 length is 14 residues. CDR3 coding DNA: TGTGCCAGCAGCCCGTTAGGGGGTCACGGGGAGCTGTTTTTT. Translating gives CASSPLGGHGELFF.